This passage covers 28 T cell receptor beta chains from one sample sequenced in a study of T cells in Graves' hyperthyroidism and ophthalmopathy. Template material for amplifying TCR beta CDR3 regions consisted of RNA transcripts. First-round RT-PCR with HTBI primers amplified the TCR CDR3 region. TCRdb analysed the multiplex PCR reads with MiXCR anew, one entry per CDR3 protein. Of some 350,000 distinct CDR3 sequences listed, roughly 15% are singletons. Sequenced material: blood. All receptors come from a woman aged 55-70 years with Graves' ophthalmopathy.

This clonotype was found many times. The chain has TRBV5-1 and TRBJ1-1; 8 bases align to TRBD1. CDR1 is SGHRS, CDR2 YFSETQ, per germline. After removal of 4 bases from V and 0 bases from J, the junction contained 5 bases not matched to a gene. The CDR3 is 15 residues long. This chain's CDR3 is CASSLRQGLNTEAFF. The CDR3 DNA follows: TGCGCCAGCAGCCTACGACAGGGGCTGAACACTGAAGCTTTCTTT. The full variable domain, its missing parts supplied by reference TRBV5-1 and TRBJ1-1, is KAGVTQTPRYLIKTRGQQVTLSCSPISGHRSVSWYQQTPGQGLQFLFEYFSETQRNKGNFPGRFSGRQFSNSRSEMNVSTLELGDSALYLCASSLRQGLNTEAFFGQGTRLTVV.

This chain joins TRBV27 and TRBJ1-1; no firm D call. The germline V gene encodes CDR1 MNHEY and CDR2 SMNVEV (reference sequence). With 1 base removed from V and 7 bases from J, the gap between germline ends came to 10 bases. The CDR3 has 13 amino acids. CDR3 DNA sequence: TGTGCCAGCAGTTTATTCTCGGGGATTGAAGCTTTCTTT. Protein product: CASSLFSGIEAFF.

Ten or more counts support this clonotype. V and J are TRBV3-1 and TRBJ2-2; 8 bases agree with TRBD1. V lost 3 bases to trimming and J lost 4 bases; unmatched junction nucleotides: 4. This CDR3 is 15 amino acids long. Germline CDR1 reads LGHDT; CDR2 reads YNNKEL (reference sequence). The CDR3 DNA is TGTGCCAGCAGCCACCGGACAGGGTTCACCGGGGAGCTGTTTTTT. Its protein product is CASSHRTGFTGELFF.

The chain is built from TRBV12-5 and TRBJ2-3; D perhaps matches TRBD2 (6 bases). This CDR3 is built from 14 residues. Germline lookup yields CDR1 LGHNT and CDR2 FRNRAP. Trimming stripped 3 bases from V and 0 bases from J, with 7 bases between. The CDR3 sequence is CASGFSGSTDTQYF. The CDR3 bases are TGTGCTAGTGGTTTCAGCGGGAGCACAGATACGCAGTATTTT.

This clonotype was observed a few times. The rearrangement joins TRBV19 to TRBJ2-2; D perhaps matches TRBD1 (5 bases). Germline V gene data show CDR1 as LNHDA and CDR2 as SQIVND (reference sequence). The CDR3 is 15 residues long. Trimming cost V 7 bases and J 0 bases, with 12 bases left between them. The CDR3 nucleotides read TGTGCCAGTAACTCCCAGGGTTCGAACACCGGGGAGCTGTTTTTT. This encodes CASNSQGSNTGELFF.

In this sample, this clonotype turned up many times. The chain links TRBV3-1 to TRBJ2-7, with 11 bases identical to TRBD2. The CDR3 runs to 15 residues. V gave up 3 bases and J gave up 2 bases; unmatched junction bases: 3. The germline gives CDR1 LGHDT, CDR2 YNNKEL (reference sequence). The CDR3 sequence is CASSQGLAVAYEQYF. CDR3 DNA sequence: TGTGCCAGCAGCCAGGGACTAGCGGTGGCCTACGAGCAGTACTTC.

The sample holds many counts of this clonotype. The rearrangement joins TRBV18 to TRBJ2-3; 7 bases are shared with TRBD1. There are 16 residues in the CDR3. After removal of 3 bases from V and 3 bases from J, the junction contained 9 bases not matched to a gene. Germline V lookup: CDR1 KGHSH, CDR2 LQKENI. Here the CDR3 DNA reads TGTGCCAGCTCACCGGGCGACAGGGTTTGGACAGATACGCAGTATTTT. Translation: CASSPGDRVWTDTQYF.

The chain has TRBV5-1 and TRBJ2-1; TRBD2 matches at 12 bases. V lost 0 bases to trimming and J lost 9 bases; unmatched junction nucleotides: 10. The CDR3 covers 17 residues. CDR1 and CDR2 from the germline V gene are SGHRS and YFSETQ. The CDR3 reads CASSLGPSGRAGGEQFF. DNA of the CDR3: TGCGCCAGCAGCTTGGGCCCTAGCGGGAGGGCCGGGGGTGAGCAGTTCTTC.

This chain links TRBV18 with TRBJ2-7; a possible D gene is TRBD1 (5 bases). Germline assignment: CDR1 KGHSH and CDR2 LQKENI. Trimming took off 6 bases at V and 2 bases at J, with 14 bases between the two ends. CDR3 length: 14 amino acids. The DNA of the CDR3 is TGTGCCAGCTCCTCCCAGGGCAATACCTACGAGCAGTACTTC. Its protein product is CASSSQGNTYEQYF.

This clonotype was counted ten times or more. The V and J genes are TRBV20-1 and TRBJ2-1, with D unresolved. The germline V and J ends were trimmed by 6 bases and 3 bases, with 15 bases remaining between them. Germline-derived CDR1 and CDR2 are DFQATT and SNEGSKA (reference sequence). The CDR3 is made up of 14 amino acids. CDR3 nucleotides: TGCAGTGCGGCATCCTTGGCCTACTACAATGAGCAGTTCTTC. Translation: CSAASLAYYNEQFF.

The table lists this clonotype with many counts. The chain uses TRBV27 and TRBJ2-6, with D tentatively TRBD2 (5 bases). Germline V gene sequence: CDR1 MNHEY, CDR2 SMNVEV (reference sequence). This CDR3 region has 15 residues. V was trimmed by 6 bases and J by 0 bases, leaving 9 bases between them. CDR3 loop: CASSTSFSGANVLTF. CDR3 coding DNA: TGTGCCAGCAGCACTAGTTTCTCTGGGGCCAACGTCCTGACTTTC.

In its sample, this clonotype was seen a few times. The chain has TRBV9 and TRBJ2-1; 9 nucleotides align to TRBD2. V lost 4 bases to trimming and J lost 0 bases; unmatched junction nucleotides: 8. The CDR3 has 17 amino acids. Germline-derived CDR1 and CDR2 are SGDLS and YYNGEE. This chain's CDR3 is CASSPRLAANSYNEQFF. CDR3 bases: TGTGCCAGCAGCCCACGACTAGCGGCTAACTCCTACAATGAGCAGTTCTTC.

This rearrangement joins TRBV6-1 to TRBJ1-2; no clear D. CDR1 and CDR2 from the germline V gene are MNHNS and SASEGT. V lost 2 bases and J lost 3, with 13 bases in between. The CDR3 extends over 15 amino acids. The CDR3: CASSEREGYYYGYTF. Written as DNA, the CDR3 is TGTGCCAGCAGTGAAAGAGAAGGCTACTACTATGGCTACACCTTC.

This clonotype was counted many times. The J gene is TRBJ1-2, the V gene TRBV2, with D hard to call. Trimming removed 1 base at V and 7 bases at J, with 10 bases between. CDR3 length equals 13 residues. Germline CDR1 and CDR2: SNHLY and FYNNEI. This CDR3 is CASSEGQVSGYTF. The CDR3 region has the DNA TGTGCCAGCAGTGAAGGTCAGGTATCTGGCTACACCTTC. Looking up the rest from reference TRBV2 and TRBJ1-2 gives the full variable domain: EPEVTQTPSHQVTQMGQEVILRCVPISNHLYFYWYRQILGQKVEFLVSFYNNEISEKSEIFDDQFSVERPDGSNFTLKIRSTKLEDSAMYFCASSEGQVSGYTFGSGTRLTVV.

The V call is TRBV24-1, the J call TRBJ2-1, with 9 positions matching TRBD2. V trimming: 1 base; J trimming: 7 bases; junction bases outside the gene matches: 1. CDR1 and CDR2 (germline): KGHDR, SFDVKD. This CDR3 spans 14 amino acids. CDR3 nucleotides: TGTGCCACCAGTGATTTCACTAGCGGGAATGAGCAGTTCTTC. Translating gives CATSDFTSGNEQFF.

This clonotype was counted at least ten times. This chain links TRBV6-1 with TRBJ2-1; 7 bases are a match to TRBD1. The CDR3 sequence is 16 residues long. CDR1 and CDR2 from the germline V gene are MNHNS and SASEGT. V dropped 6 bases and J dropped 3; count of bases not matched to a gene: 11. CDR3 nucleotides: TGTGCCAGCAGGTCCCGACAGGGTGGTGACTACAATGAGCAGTTCTTC. As protein: CASRSRQGGDYNEQFF.

The gene calls are TRBV5-8 and TRBJ2-2; D is perhaps TRBD2 (6 bases). The V end lost 4 bases, the J end lost 7 bases, and 20 bases lay between the germline ends. Looked up from germline, CDR1 is SGHTS and CDR2 is YDEGEE. This CDR3 comprises 16 residues. CDR3 loop: CASSPGGARRDGELFF. CDR3 DNA: TGTGCCAGCAGCCCGGGCGGAGCAAGGCGGGACGGGGAGCTGTTTTTT.

This clonotype was counted many times. This rearrangement joins TRBV6-1 to TRBJ2-7; TRBD1 is a possible D gene (5 bases). The ends were cut back, 7 bases at V and 6 bases at J, with 16 bases in the middle. This CDR3 region has 13 residues. Germline CDR1 reads MNHNS; CDR2 reads SASEGT. The CDR3 here is CASTRTQALEQYF. The CDR3 coding sequence is TGTGCCAGCACCAGGACACAGGCCCTCGAGCAGTACTTC.

This clonotype was seen a few times. The V gene is TRBV12-3 or TRBV12-4, the J gene TRBJ1-6; D possibly corresponds to TRBD1 (6 bases). Trimming pared 6 bases from V and 6 bases from J, leaving 15 bases between. This CDR3 has 15 residues. The CDR3 reads CASRASRGSNSPLHF. DNA of the CDR3: TGTGCCAGCAGAGCAAGCAGGGGTAGTAATTCACCCCTCCACTTT.

The sample holds many counts of this clonotype. The genes are TRBV19 and TRBJ2-7; 9 bases align to TRBD2. With 6 bases clipped from V and 0 bases from J, the junction kept 9 bases outside the gene matches. Looked up from germline, CDR1 is LNHDA and CDR2 is SQIVND (reference sequence). CDR3 length: 16 amino acids. The CDR3 here is CASSQATSGLSYEQYF. The CDR3 nucleotides are TGTGCCAGTAGCCAAGCGACTAGCGGCCTCTCCTACGAGCAGTACTTC.

This clonotype was counted at least ten times. The chain employs TRBV3-1 and TRBJ2-7; either TRBD1 or TRBD2 may fit D (5 bases each). Trimming stripped 1 base from V and 0 bases from J, with 16 bases between. Germline V gives CDR1 LGHDT, CDR2 YNNKEL (reference sequence). CDR3 size: 17 residues. CDR3 protein: CASSQVGGSSSSYEQYF. The CDR3 DNA is TGTGCCAGCAGCCAAGTTGGGGGTTCGAGCAGCTCCTACGAGCAGTACTTC.

In this sample, this clonotype turned up many times. The chain employs TRBV20-1 and TRBJ2-3, with D maybe TRBD2 (5 bases). Trimming stripped 5 bases from V and 3 bases from J, with 27 bases between. CDR3 length equals 18 residues. Germline V gives CDR1 DFQATT, CDR2 SNEGSKA (reference sequence). The DNA for the CDR3 is TGCAGTGCTTTAGATTCGGACCGGGGAAGACGCCCAACAGATACGCAGTATTTT. The encoded protein is CSALDSDRGRRPTDTQYF.

This clonotype was seen just once. The chain couples TRBV16 to TRBJ2-6; D is ambiguous. The CDR3 is 14 amino acids. Germline V lookup: CDR1 KGHSY, CDR2 FQNENV. The V end lost 7 bases, the J end lost 4 bases, and 11 bases lay between the germline ends. CDR3 region: CASTPVAGANVLTF. The DNA for the CDR3 is TGTGCCAGCACCCCAGTGGCGGGGGCCAACGTCCTGACTTTC.

Only a few counts were recorded for this clonotype. This chain connects TRBV19 to TRBJ1-5, with 8 bases fitting TRBD1. This CDR3 spans 15 amino acids. The V segment lost 5 bases and the J segment 3 bases; nucleotides outside the gene matches: 6. The germline V gene encodes CDR1 LNHDA and CDR2 SQIVND (reference sequence). The CDR3 protein is CASSEGQGYNQPQHF. The CDR3 DNA reads TGTGCCAGTAGTGAAGGACAGGGATACAATCAGCCCCAGCATTTT.

The table lists this clonotype with many counts. CDR3 loop: CASSQVRANEQFF. For the CDR3, the DNA is TGTGCCAGCAGCCAGGTCAGGGCCAATGAGCAGTTCTTC. This chain connects TRBV3-1 to TRBJ2-1; TRBD1 might be the D (5 bases). CDR1 LGHDT and CDR2 YNNKEL come from the germline V gene (reference sequence). This CDR3 has 13 amino acids. The germline V and J ends were trimmed by 3 bases and 6 bases, with 9 bases remaining between them.

The rearrangement joins TRBV5-1 to TRBJ1-1; TRBD1 matches at 11 bases. Per germline, CDR1 SGHRS and CDR2 YFSETQ. V lost 4 bases, J lost 5 bases, and 4 bases stayed unmatched. This CDR3 has 14 residues. CDR3 nucleotide sequence: TGCGCCAGCAGCCAGGGACAGGGGGTAACTGAAGCTTTCTTT. As protein: CASSQGQGVTEAFF.

There are a few counts of this clonotype. This sequence joins TRBV10-2 and TRBJ2-1; 12 positions agree with TRBD2. The CDR3 loop spans 14 amino acids. V was clipped by 7 bases and J by 6 bases; unmatched bases: 4. Germline CDR1 WSHSY, CDR2 SAAADI. CDR3 protein: CASTPSGRGNEQFF. As DNA, the CDR3 is TGCGCCAGCACTCCTAGCGGGAGGGGCAATGAGCAGTTCTTC.

This clonotype occurred many times. The chain recombines TRBV2 with TRBJ2-1; 7 nucleotides agree with TRBD2. CDR1 is SNHLY and CDR2 is FYNNEI in the germline V gene. V gave up 4 bases and J gave up 9 bases; unmatched junction bases: 6. This CDR3 is 13 amino acids long. CDR3 loop: CASSAGTTPEQFF. CDR3 DNA sequence: TGTGCCAGCAGTGCCGGGACTACCCCTGAGCAGTTCTTC.